This T cell receptor (beta chain) was found in a study of T cells after yellow fever vaccination. Study overall: Each low-cell-number fraction was prepared by means of SMART-Seq v4 Ultra Low Input.

V was clipped by 0 bases and J by 4 bases; unmatched bases: 2. This CDR3 is built from 14 residues. Germline-derived CDR1 and CDR2 are SGHRS and YFSETQ. In its sample, this clonotype was seen a few times. In making TCR cDNA, 5'RACE template switching added a universal primer site and UMIs to it. One entry per CDR3 protein, called by TCRdb with MiXCR from the 5' RACE reads. Here the sample spans 350,000 to 450,000 distinct CDR3 sequences, about 6.2% being singletons. This clonotype was obtained from a man aged 25-45 years who received the YFV17D yellow fever vaccine. Sample: PBMCs, taken 5 days after the yellow fever booster vaccination. This sequence joins TRBV5-1 and TRBJ2-7; 9 bases agree with TRBD1. CDR3 sequence reads: CASSLVDRGYEQYF. In nucleotides, the CDR3 is TGCGCCAGCAGCTTGGTGGACAGGGGTTACGAGCAGTACTTC.